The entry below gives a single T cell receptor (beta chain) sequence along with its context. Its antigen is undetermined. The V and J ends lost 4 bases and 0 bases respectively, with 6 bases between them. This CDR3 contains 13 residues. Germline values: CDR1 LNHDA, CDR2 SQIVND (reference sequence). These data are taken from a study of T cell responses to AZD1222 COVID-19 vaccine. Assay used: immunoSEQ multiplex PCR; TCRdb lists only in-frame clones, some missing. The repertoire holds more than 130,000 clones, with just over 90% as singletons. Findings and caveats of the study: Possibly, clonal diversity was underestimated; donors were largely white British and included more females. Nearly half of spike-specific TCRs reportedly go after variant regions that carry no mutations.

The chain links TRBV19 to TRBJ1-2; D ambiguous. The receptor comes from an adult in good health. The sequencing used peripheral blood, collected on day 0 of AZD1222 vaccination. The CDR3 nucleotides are TGTGCCAGTAGTAATGCCGCTAACTATGGCTACACCTTC. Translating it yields CASSNAANYGYTF.